This T cell receptor (beta chain) is from a study of cytomegalovirus exposure and HLA in healthy donors. Looking at the study overall: Later analysis reported that the 110 or so validation repertoires shared the platform of the approximately 670 first-cohort repertoires.

As to this clone: Its antigen is unknown.

Germline assignment: CDR1 SQVTM and CDR2 ANQGSEA. The V end lost 6 bases, the J end lost 0 bases, and 11 bases lay between the germline ends. The length of the CDR3 is 13 residues. Points from the study as a whole: Later, an analysis found that TCR clusters from the first cohort tended to co-occur in the 110 or so validation repertoires. It was reported that the classifier diagnosed cytomegalovirus status with high specificity and sensitivity in both the original and validation cohorts.

TCRdb's table, derived via immunoSEQ multiplex PCR, lists solely in-frame clones and lacks some. The profile shows roughly 110,000 clones, about 87% of them singletons. This TCR was recovered from a woman between 18 and 29 years old in good health and CMV-seropositive. This chain links TRBV29-1 with TRBJ2-5; perhaps TRBD2 as D (5 bases). The sample consisted of PBMCs. The DNA of the CDR3 is TGCAGCGTGGGGAGACACGACCAAGAGACCCAGTACTTC. Translating it yields CSVGRHDQETQYF.